This passage covers 31 T cell receptor beta chains from one sample sequenced in a study of shared clonotypes between healthy human individuals. Libraries were prepared by immunoSEQ multiplex PCR; TCRdb keeps only in-frame clonotypes and omits some of them. The sample includes 2 million to 3 million clones, 93% of them seen just once. Sequenced: naive CD4+ T cells from PBMCs. Specified subset: CD45RA+ positively selected. The receptor source for this set is a man in his late teens or twenties in good health. Some clones in this sample may be carry-over from other donors' samples.

The chain carries TRBV5-6 and TRBJ1-2; D is undetermined. This CDR3 region has 13 residues. Germline CDR1 is SGHDT and CDR2 is YYEEEE. Trimming shortened V by 1 base and J by 8 bases, and 12 bases separated the two germline ends. The CDR3 DNA reads as TGTGCCAGCAGCTTGTCCGGGGTGGAGGGCTACACCTTC. Residues: CASSLSGVEGYTF. The variable domain in full, completed from reference TRBV5-6 and TRBJ1-2, reads DAGVTQSPTHLIKTRGQQVTLRCSPKSGHDTVSWYQQALGQGPQFIFQYYEEEERQRGNFPDRFSGHQFPNYSSELNVNALLLGDSALYLCASSLSGVEGYTFGSGTRLTVV.

The CDR3 DNA is TGTGCCAGTAGTAGGACAGGGAACCCAAGCTATAGCAATCAGCCCCAGCATTTT. Translation gives CASSRTGNPSYSNQPQHF. J is TRBJ1-5 and V is TRBV19, with 8 positions matching TRBD1. V gave up 4 bases and J gave up 0 bases; unmatched junction bases: 11. Germline V gene data show CDR1 as LNHDA and CDR2 as SQIVND (reference sequence). This CDR3 region has 18 residues.

V gene TRBV5-1 combines with J gene TRBJ2-5, with unresolved D. Germline V gene data show CDR1 as SGHRS and CDR2 as YFSETQ. Trimming left V 0 bases short and J 4 bases short, with 7 bases between. The CDR3 runs 13 residues. This chain's CDR3 is CASSLGDGETQYF. CDR3 coding DNA: TGCGCCAGCAGCTTGGGGGATGGAGAGACCCAGTACTTC. Based on the CDR3 plus reference TRBV5-1 and TRBJ2-5, the full variable domain is KAGVTQTPRYLIKTRGQQVTLSCSPISGHRSVSWYQQTPGQGLQFLFEYFSETQRNKGNFPGRFSGRQFSNSRSEMNVSTLELGDSALYLCASSLGDGETQYFGPGTRLLVL.

The V call is TRBV2, the J call TRBJ1-3; a weak D match, TRBD1 (6 bases). Germline V gene sequence: CDR1 SNHLY, CDR2 FYNNEI. CDR3 length equals 15 residues. With 0 bases removed from V and 3 bases from J, the gap between germline ends came to 9 bases. CDR3 sequence: CASSEARTVGNTIYF. The CDR3 region has the DNA TGTGCCAGCAGTGAAGCGCGGACAGTTGGAAACACCATATATTTT.

The J gene is TRBJ2-2, the V gene TRBV18; the D gene is possibly TRBD1 (6 bases). This CDR3 has 13 amino acids. The germline V gene encodes CDR1 KGHSH and CDR2 LQKENI. V was shortened by 3 bases and J by 6 bases, with 8 bases between the two germline ends. CDR3 DNA: TGTGCCAGCTCACCCAGGGGCTCCGGGGAGCTGTTTTTT. Encoded protein: CASSPRGSGELFF.

The rearrangement joins TRBV28 to TRBJ2-1; 8 bases map to TRBD2. The J segment lost 3 bases and the V segment lost 3 bases, leaving 7 bases of the junction unmatched. The CDR3 contains 16 residues. Germline CDR1 and CDR2: MDHEN and SYDVKM. CDR3 in DNA: TGTGCCAGCAGTTTCGGGGGGGCTGACGGCTACAATGAGCAGTTCTTC. Translated: CASSFGGADGYNEQFF.

This sequence joins TRBV7-3 and TRBJ2-1; D possibly corresponds to TRBD1 (5 bases). The CDR3 extends over 16 amino acids. Germline-derived CDR1 and CDR2 are SGHTA and FQGTGA. Trimming removed 1 base at V and 2 bases at J, with 12 bases between. The CDR3 sequence is CASSLNQGIPYNEQFF. The CDR3 DNA sequence: TGTGCCAGCAGCTTAAATCAGGGTATACCCTACAATGAGCAGTTCTTC. Supplemented by reference TRBV7-3 and TRBJ2-1, the full variable domain reads GAGVSQTPSNKVTEKGKYVELRCDPISGHTALYWYRQSLGQGPEFLIYFQGTGAADDSGLPNDRFFAVRPEGSVSTLKIQRTERGDSAVYLCASSLNQGIPYNEQFFGPGTRLTVL.

The chain joins TRBV9 to TRBJ2-3; D call uncertain. V was trimmed by 4 bases and J by 2 bases, leaving 11 bases between them. This CDR3 comprises 14 residues. CDR1 and CDR2 (germline): SGDLS, YYNGEE. CDR3 protein: CASSTIWATDTQYF. CDR3 nucleotides: TGTGCCAGCAGCACAATATGGGCCACAGATACGCAGTATTTT.

This chain uses TRBV14 with TRBJ2-1; D call uncertain. The CDR3 extends over 19 amino acids. V lost 2 bases and J lost 0, with 20 bases in between. The germline CDR1 and CDR2 sequences are SGHDN and FVKESK. Here the CDR3 reads CASSQSLLGRWSSYNEQFF. DNA of the CDR3: TGTGCCAGCAGCCAATCACTGTTGGGCCGATGGAGCTCCTACAATGAGCAGTTCTTC.

The gene calls are TRBV5-4 and TRBJ2-1; 8 positions match TRBD1. The CDR3 runs to 14 residues. Germline-derived CDR1 and CDR2 are SGHNT and YYREEE (reference sequence). The trim removed 5 bases at V and 6 bases at J, leaving 7 bases unmatched. The CDR3 DNA reads TGTGCCAGCAGGGTGGACAGGGTGGGCAATGAGCAGTTCTTC. Translating gives CASRVDRVGNEQFF.

The CDR3 here is CASRWARGLGTEAFF. The CDR3 DNA reads as TGTGCCAGCAGGTGGGCCAGGGGGCTTGGCACTGAAGCTTTCTTT. The J gene is TRBJ1-1, the V gene TRBV27; 8 bases fit TRBD1. From germline, CDR1 is MNHEY and CDR2 SMNVEV (reference sequence). V lost 6 bases and J lost 4; bases outside the gene matches: 10. This CDR3 region has 15 residues.

This sequence joins TRBV28 and TRBJ2-1; TRBD2 matches at 7 bases. V lost 6 bases to trimming and J lost 4 bases; unmatched junction nucleotides: 3. The CDR3 length is 13 residues. Germline CDR1 MDHEN, CDR2 SYDVKM. The CDR3 coding sequence is TGTGCCAGCAGGACTAGCCTATACAATGAGCAGTTCTTC. The encoded protein is CASRTSLYNEQFF.

This clone was detected once. The CDR3 here is CASSLRDRVAGNTIYF. DNA for the CDR3: TGTGCCAGCAGCTTACGGGACAGGGTAGCTGGAAACACCATATATTTT. V usage is TRBV7-8 and J usage is TRBJ1-3, with 9 bases aligning to TRBD1. Germline CDR1 and CDR2: SGHVS and FQNEAQ. Trimming removed 2 bases from V and 2 bases from J; junction bases left unmatched: 4. CDR3 size: 16 residues.

The chain employs TRBV9 and TRBJ2-5; unclear D gene. V was trimmed by 3 bases and J by 2 bases, leaving 5 bases between them. Germline CDR1 reads SGDLS; CDR2 reads YYNGEE. There are 12 residues in the CDR3. CDR3 nucleotides: TGTGCCAGCAGCGCTCTTCAAGAGACCCAGTACTTC. This sequence encodes CASSALQETQYF.

V is TRBV2 and J is TRBJ1-4, with D maybe TRBD1 (5 bases). Per the germline V gene, CDR1 is SNHLY and CDR2 is FYNNEI. The CDR3 spans 12 residues. Trimming took off 7 bases at V and 7 bases at J, with 10 bases between the two ends. CDR3 in DNA: TGTGCCAGCATCTCTGGGGGTGAAAAACTGTTTTTT. Amino acid sequence: CASISGGEKLFF.

For this clone: Other DNA sequences from this sample encode an identical CDR3 as well. The chain employs TRBV7-2 and TRBJ2-5, with D possibly TRBD2 on 5 matching bases. V was pared by 5 bases and J by 3 bases, with 10 bases between. CDR1 and CDR2 from the germline V gene are SGHTA and FQGNSA. CDR3 length: 13 amino acids. The CDR3 nucleotides are TGTGCCAGCAGCAGAGGGCGTGAAGAGACCCAGTACTTC. Protein: CASSRGREETQYF. The full variable domain, rest sourced from reference TRBV7-2 and TRBJ2-5, is GAGVSQSPSNKVTEKGKDVELRCDPISGHTALYWYRQSLGQGLEFLIYFQGNSAPDKSGLPSDRFSAERTGGSVSTLTIQRTQQEDSAVYLCASSRGREETQYFGPGTRLLVL.

This chain connects TRBV27 to TRBJ2-5; 9 nucleotides align to TRBD1. The CDR3 runs to 16 residues. The V gene end was trimmed by 3 bases and the J gene end by 2 bases; junction bases not matched to a gene: 7. Germline loops: CDR1 MNHEY, CDR2 SMNVEV (reference sequence). This chain's CDR3 is CASSFWGTGLQETQYF. DNA for the CDR3: TGTGCCAGCAGTTTCTGGGGGACAGGGTTACAAGAGACCCAGTACTTC.

The chain couples TRBV6-1 to TRBJ2-7; the match to TRBD1 covers 10 bases. This CDR3 spans 14 amino acids. Germline V CDR1 and CDR2: MNHNS, SASEGT. V trimming: 4 bases; J trimming: 2 bases; junction bases outside the gene matches: 2. The CDR3 protein is CASSGQGATYEQYF. In nucleotides, the CDR3 is TGTGCCAGCAGTGGACAGGGGGCAACCTACGAGCAGTACTTC.

The gene calls are TRBV10-3 and TRBJ2-5; 7 nucleotides match TRBD2. Per germline, CDR1 ENHRY and CDR2 SYGVKD. This CDR3 region has 12 residues. After removal of 8 bases from V and 1 base from J, the junction contained 1 base not matched to a gene. The CDR3 sequence is CAIGTTQETQYF. The CDR3, as DNA: TGTGCCATCGGGACTACCCAAGAGACCCAGTACTTC.

The chain couples TRBV6-5 to TRBJ1-6; no firm D call. Germline assignment: CDR1 MNHEY and CDR2 SVGAGI. Trimming pared 4 bases from V and 7 bases from J, leaving 14 bases between. This CDR3 has 15 residues. The CDR3 reads CASSSLGMRNSPLHF. Here the CDR3 DNA reads TGTGCCAGCAGTTCCCTAGGGATGCGGAATTCACCCCTCCACTTT.

This clone was counted once. This rearrangement joins TRBV2 to TRBJ2-7; 11 nucleotides agree with TRBD1. The V and J ends lost 3 bases and 9 bases, in that order; junction bases with no gene match: 7. The CDR3 has 14 amino acids. CDR1 and CDR2 (germline): SNHLY, FYNNEI. CDR3 sequence (DNA): TGTGCCAGCAGTGAGCGGACAGGGGGCGCCGGGCAGTACTTC. Translating gives CASSERTGGAGQYF.

The V gene is TRBV28, the J gene TRBJ1-1; 7 bases align to TRBD1. Germline-derived CDR1 and CDR2 are MDHEN and SYDVKM. V shed 4 bases, J shed 7 bases, and the junction held 12 bases outside the gene matches. CDR3 length equals 15 residues. The CDR3 DNA sequence: TGTGCCAGCAGTTCGCACCTTAGGGGGGACAGTGAAGCTTTCTTT. This encodes CASSSHLRGDSEAFF.

The chain is built from TRBV4-2 and TRBJ1-1; tentatively, D is TRBD1 (5 bases). This CDR3 has 14 residues. Trimming stripped 4 bases from V and 8 bases from J, with 17 bases between. CDR1 and CDR2 (germline): LGHNA, YNFKEQ. The CDR3 loop reads CASSPAGTPTEAFF. In DNA, the CDR3 is TGTGCCAGCAGCCCAGCCGGGACTCCAACCGAAGCTTTCTTT.

The chain carries TRBV5-4 and TRBJ1-1; no clear D. The germline CDR1 and CDR2 sequences are SGHNT and YYREEE (reference sequence). The CDR3 is made up of 14 amino acids. V dropped 5 bases and J dropped 0 bases, with 11 bases sitting between them. The CDR3, as DNA: TGTGCCAGCAGGGACTCCCGCATGAACACTGAAGCTTTCTTT. This gives the protein CASRDSRMNTEAFF. Full variable domain (remainder filled in from reference TRBV5-4 and TRBJ1-1): ETGVTQSPTHLIKTRGQQVTLRCSSQSGHNTVSWYQQALGQGPQFIFQYYREEENGRGNFPPRFSGLQFPNYSSELNVNALELDDSALYLCASRDSRMNTEAFFGQGTRLTVV.

A single count supports this clone. The CDR3 DNA sequence: TGTGCCAGCAGCCCTCAGGGGGCCGGGGAGCTGTTTTTT. It yields the protein CASSPQGAGELFF. The V gene is TRBV7-9, the J gene TRBJ2-2; 7 nucleotides align to TRBD1. Trimming at V came to 5 bases and at J to 6 bases, leaving 3 bases not matched to a gene. CDR1 and CDR2 from the germline V gene are SEHNR and FQNEAQ (reference sequence). This CDR3 has 13 amino acids.

In the case of this clone: This same CDR3 is encoded by further DNA sequences in the sample. V usage is TRBV4-3 and J usage is TRBJ2-5, with TRBD2 identical over 9 bases. The trim removed 0 bases at V and 2 bases at J, leaving 10 bases unmatched. Germline CDR1 reads LGHNA; CDR2 reads YSLEER. The CDR3 has 18 residues. CDR3 bases: TGCGCCAGCAGCCAAGATCTGGCGGGAGGGCGGGGGCAAGAGACCCAGTACTTC. It yields the protein CASSQDLAGGRGQETQYF.

This clone was detected a few times. The same CDR3 can be traced to other DNA sequences in this sample. The CDR3 DNA reads as TGTGCCAGCAGCCCAAGGACTACGAACACCGGGGAGCTGTTTTTT. It encodes CASSPRTTNTGELFF. The chain recombines TRBV7-9 with TRBJ2-2; D might be TRBD2 (6 bases). The CDR3 is made up of 15 amino acids. Trimming stripped 5 bases from V and 0 bases from J, with 10 bases between. From germline, CDR1 is SEHNR and CDR2 FQNEAQ (reference sequence). The entire variable domain, with the rest obtained from reference TRBV7-9 and TRBJ2-2, is as follows: DTGVSQNPRHKITKRGQNVTFRCDPISEHNRLYWYRQTLGQGPEFLTYFQNEAQLEKSRLLSDRFSAERPKGSFSTLEIQRTEQGDSAMYLCASSPRTTNTGELFFGEGSRLTVL.

Worth noting for this clone: Additional DNA sequences in this sample encode the identical CDR3. The rearrangement links TRBV5-1 to TRBJ2-1, with 7 positions matching TRBD2. The CDR3 runs 15 residues. Per the germline V gene, CDR1 is SGHRS and CDR2 is YFSETQ. With V trimmed by 0 bases and J by 0 bases, 0 bases remained unmatched. CDR3 sequence (DNA): TGCGCCAGCAGCTTGGGGACTAGCTCCTACAATGAGCAGTTCTTC. The encoded protein is CASSLGTSSYNEQFF. The full variable domain, in which reference TRBV5-1 and TRBJ2-1 provide the parts outside the CDR3, is KAGVTQTPRYLIKTRGQQVTLSCSPISGHRSVSWYQQTPGQGLQFLFEYFSETQRNKGNFPGRFSGRQFSNSRSEMNVSTLELGDSALYLCASSLGTSSYNEQFFGPGTRLTVL.

This chain links TRBV30 with TRBJ2-3, with TRBD2 matching over 7 bases. This CDR3 is 14 amino acids long. The V segment lost 8 bases and the J segment 7 bases; nucleotides outside the gene matches: 15. The V gene's germline CDR1 is GTSNPN and CDR2 SVGIG (reference sequence). The CDR3 spells CAGAGGWEGHTQYF. As DNA, the CDR3 is TGTGCCGGGGCCGGAGGGTGGGAGGGTCATACGCAGTATTTT.

The J gene is TRBJ2-5, the V gene TRBV18; D is possibly TRBD1 or TRBD2 (5 bases each). Per the germline V gene, CDR1 is KGHSH and CDR2 is LQKENI. V gave up 5 bases and J gave up 2 bases, with 15 bases separating them. The CDR3 sequence is 15 residues long. The CDR3 reads CASSEIRGIQETQYF. For the CDR3, the DNA is TGTGCCAGCTCAGAGATCCGGGGCATACAAGAGACCCAGTACTTC. Looking up the rest from reference TRBV18 and TRBJ2-5 gives the full variable domain: NAGVMQNPRHLVRRRGQEARLRCSPMKGHSHVYWYRQLPEEGLKFMVYLQKENIIDESGMPKERFSAEFPKEGPSILRIQQVVRGDSAAYFCASSEIRGIQETQYFGPGTRLLVL.

This chain links TRBV30 with TRBJ2-6; D remains unclear. This CDR3 has 14 residues. The V end was cut by 7 bases, the J end by 0 bases, with 10 bases between. Germline CDR1 is GTSNPN and CDR2 is SVGIG (reference sequence). The CDR3 sequence is CAFFPPSGANVLTF. The CDR3 coding sequence is TGTGCCTTTTTCCCTCCCTCTGGGGCCAACGTCCTGACTTTC.